Shown below are 15 T cell receptor beta chains from a single sample sequenced in a study of shared clonotypes between healthy human individuals (dated by TCRdb to 2020 to 2021). The library was made by the immunoSEQ multiplex PCR assay. TCRdb mirrors the immuneACCESS table, restricted to in-frame sequences. Some clones are absent from its copies; in checked studies, under half trace to an unresolved V gene, and the reason for the others is unknown. The sample table records about 2 million clones; 95% of these occur just once. In total, the top ten clones hold about 0.13% of the sample. Material for sequencing was naive CD4+ T cells sorted from blood. Reading the label with the study, this specimen's cell subset or site is: CD45RA+ positively selected. These TCRs come from a young man in good health.

J is TRBJ1-4 and V is TRBV28, with TRBD1 as a possible D gene (5 bases). The CDR3 runs to 18 residues. Germline loops: CDR1 MDHEN, CDR2 SYDVKM. Trimming stripped 2 bases from V and 5 bases from J, with 21 bases between. In DNA, the CDR3 is TGTGCCAGCAGTTTAAGCTCCCCCGTCGGGGGTGAAAATGAAAAACTGTTTTTT. Amino acids: CASSLSSPVGGENEKLFF.

The rearrangement links TRBV6-5 to TRBJ1-5; tentative D call: TRBD1 (5 bases). The CDR3 covers 13 residues. With 6 bases removed from V and 5 bases from J, the gap between germline ends came to 11 bases. Germline loops: CDR1 MNHEY, CDR2 SVGAGI. CDR3 DNA: TGTGCCAGCAGCAGGGCTGGGGATCAGCCCCAGCATTTT. Translating gives CASSRAGDQPQHF.

The V call is TRBV2, the J call TRBJ1-2; D uncertain. The CDR3 consists of 15 residues. The V gene lost 1 base and the J gene lost 0 bases, with 9 bases spanning the gap. CDR1 is SNHLY and CDR2 is FYNNEI in the germline V gene. CDR3 residues: CASSEGPYTNYGYTF. CDR3 in DNA: TGTGCCAGCAGTGAAGGCCCCTACACTAACTATGGCTACACCTTC.

This clone appeared once. The genes are TRBV5-1 and TRBJ2-5, with D perhaps matching TRBD2 (6 bases). Between the trimmed V and J ends, which lost 3 bases and 1 base, there was a span of 16 bases. Germline V gene lookup returns CDR1 SGHRS and CDR2 YFSETQ. This CDR3 contains 16 residues. Here the CDR3 DNA reads TGCGCCAGCAGCTGGCAGGGACTTCTGGGCCAAGAGACCCAGTACTTC. Translation: CASSWQGLLGQETQYF.

This chain connects TRBV4-1 to TRBJ1-4, with D unclear. Germline V gene lookup returns CDR1 MGHRA and CDR2 YSYEKL. The V end lost 1 base, the J end lost 3 bases, and 3 bases lay between the germline ends. The CDR3 has 13 amino acids. The CDR3 DNA follows: TGCGCCAGCAGCCAAGTCCCTAATGAAAAACTGTTTTTT. Residues: CASSQVPNEKLFF.

V usage is TRBV7-2 and J usage is TRBJ1-1; 7 bases are a match to TRBD1. The germline gives CDR1 SGHTA, CDR2 FQGNSA. This CDR3 region has 14 residues. After removal of 5 bases from V and 1 base from J, the junction contained 4 bases not matched to a gene. The CDR3 loop reads CASSVRTGNTEAFF. CDR3 sequence (DNA): TGTGCCAGCAGCGTACGGACAGGGAACACTGAAGCTTTCTTT.

V is TRBV28 and J is TRBJ1-5; 12 positions match TRBD1. The J segment lost 5 bases and the V segment lost 6 bases, leaving 5 bases of the junction unmatched. CDR1 is MDHEN and CDR2 is SYDVKM in the germline V gene. The CDR3 covers 15 residues. CDR3 sequence (DNA): TGTGCCAGCAGCCCGGGGACAGGGGGCTATCAGCCCCAGCATTTT. Translation: CASSPGTGGYQPQHF. Complete variable domain (other parts from reference TRBV28 and TRBJ1-5): DVKVTQSSRYLVKRTGEKVFLECVQDMDHENMFWYRQDPGLGLRLIYFSYDVKMKEKGDIPEGYSVSREKKERFSLILESASTNQTSMYLCASSPGTGGYQPQHFGDGTRLSIL.

This sequence joins TRBV5-6 and TRBJ1-4; D may be TRBD1 (6 bases). Germline CDR1 is SGHDT and CDR2 is YYEEEE. Trimming stripped 1 base from V and 0 bases from J, with 10 bases between. This CDR3 is built from 16 residues. The DNA for the CDR3 is TGTGCCAGCAGCTTGCGGCGGGGGCCAACTAATGAAAAACTGTTTTTT. It is translated as CASSLRRGPTNEKLFF.

A word on this clone: This same CDR3 is encoded by further DNA sequences in the sample. CDR3 region: CASSESWSNQPQHF. CDR3 DNA sequence: TGTGCCAGCAGTGAGTCTTGGAGCAATCAGCCCCAGCATTTT. The chain combines TRBV6-1 with TRBJ1-5, with unresolved D. The CDR3 totals 14 residues. Germline V CDR1 and CDR2: MNHNS, SASEGT. Trimming shortened V by 3 bases and J by 1 base, and 7 bases separated the two germline ends.

Only one count was recorded for this clone. The chain carries TRBV19 and TRBJ2-2, with 11 bases aligning to TRBD1. The CDR3 is 19 amino acids. Germline V CDR1 and CDR2: LNHDA, SQIVND (reference sequence). The V segment lost 3 bases and the J segment 7 bases; nucleotides outside the gene matches: 16. The CDR3 nucleotides are TGTGCCAGTAGTATTATAAGGGCTACCGGGACAGGGGGGATCGGGGAGCTGTTTTTT. It encodes CASSIIRATGTGGIGELFF.

The chain couples TRBV4-2 to TRBJ2-1, with a possible D match to TRBD2 (5 bases). Germline CDR1 and CDR2: LGHNA and YNFKEQ. The ends were cut back, 0 bases at V and 2 bases at J, with 11 bases in the middle. The CDR3 loop spans 16 amino acids. The CDR3 is CASSQEFLAPYNEQFF. CDR3 DNA sequence: TGTGCCAGCAGCCAAGAATTCCTAGCCCCCTACAATGAGCAGTTCTTC.

This clone was recorded only once. The chain employs TRBV5-4 and TRBJ1-1; D is perhaps TRBD1 (6 bases). The ends were cut back, 1 base at V and 1 base at J, with 11 bases in the middle. Germline V lookup: CDR1 SGHNT, CDR2 YYREEE (reference sequence). This CDR3 has 15 amino acids. The CDR3 is CASSLRQDRNTEAFF. Here the CDR3 DNA reads TGTGCCAGCAGCTTGAGGCAGGACAGGAACACTGAAGCTTTCTTT.

The CDR3 sequence is CSVAGRAVYEQYF. The CDR3 coding sequence is TGCAGCGTTGCCGGGAGGGCTGTCTACGAGCAGTACTTC. The V and J genes are TRBV29-1 and TRBJ2-7; TRBD2 matches at 8 bases. The V gene end was trimmed by 4 bases and the J gene end by 3 bases; junction bases not matched to a gene: 5. CDR3 length: 13 residues. Germline-derived CDR1 and CDR2 are SQVTM and ANQGSEA.

V and J are TRBV10-3 and TRBJ1-6, with D maybe TRBD1 (6 bases). Per germline, CDR1 ENHRY and CDR2 SYGVKD. CDR3 size: 15 residues. Trimming stripped 3 bases from V and 5 bases from J, with 11 bases between. For the CDR3, the DNA is TGTGCCATCAGTGATATGGGACAAGATAATTCACCCCTCCACTTT. It is translated as CAISDMGQDNSPLHF.

This chain connects TRBV2 to TRBJ1-1; D is perhaps TRBD1 (5 bases). Trimming took 8 bases from V and 1 from J, leaving 11 bases between them. The CDR3 is made up of 13 amino acids. From germline, CDR1 is SNHLY and CDR2 FYNNEI. The CDR3 region has the DNA TGTGCCAGCGGCGGGGACTGGAACACTGAAGCTTTCTTT. Translating gives CASGGDWNTEAFF.